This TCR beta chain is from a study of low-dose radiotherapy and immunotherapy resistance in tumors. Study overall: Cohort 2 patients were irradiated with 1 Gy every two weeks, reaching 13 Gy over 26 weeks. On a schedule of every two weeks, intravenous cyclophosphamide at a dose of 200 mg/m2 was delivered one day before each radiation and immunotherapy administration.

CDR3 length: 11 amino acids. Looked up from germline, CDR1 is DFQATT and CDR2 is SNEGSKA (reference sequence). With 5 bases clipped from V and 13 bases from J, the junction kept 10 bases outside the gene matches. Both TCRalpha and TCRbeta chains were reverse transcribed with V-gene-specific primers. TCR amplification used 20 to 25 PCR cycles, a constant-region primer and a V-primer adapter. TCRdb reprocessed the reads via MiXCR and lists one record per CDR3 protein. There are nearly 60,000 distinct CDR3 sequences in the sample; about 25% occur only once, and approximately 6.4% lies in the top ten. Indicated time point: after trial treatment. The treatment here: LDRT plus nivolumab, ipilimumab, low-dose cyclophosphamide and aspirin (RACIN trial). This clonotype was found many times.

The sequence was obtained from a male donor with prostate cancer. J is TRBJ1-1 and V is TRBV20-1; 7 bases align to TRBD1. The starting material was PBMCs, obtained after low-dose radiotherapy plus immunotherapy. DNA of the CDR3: TGCAGTGCTTCTGACAGGGAGCAGGGTTTCTTT. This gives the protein CSASDREQGFF.